The 9 T cell receptor beta chains listed next were all sequenced from one sample in a study of PD-1 blockade in classical Hodgkin lymphoma. Time point noted: newly diagnosed, previously untreated cHL patient sample. The CD4+ T cells used were purified from thawed PBMCs through magnetic negative selection. Produced via immunoSEQ multiplex PCR; TCRdb's table is partial and in-frame only. The table records around 20,000 clones, roughly four fifths of them present only once. The sample was CD4+ T cells from blood. The receptors originated from a human donor with classical Hodgkin lymphoma.

The chain uses TRBV5-1 and TRBJ2-2, with TRBD1 matching 12 bases. With 7 bases clipped from V and 1 base from J, the junction kept 5 bases outside the gene matches. The CDR3 spans 16 residues. Per the germline V gene, CDR1 is SGHRS and CDR2 is YFSETQ. CDR3 nucleotide sequence: TGCGCCAGCGGGGGACAGGGGGCGTTGAACACCGGGGAGCTGTTTTTT. Translation: CASGGQGALNTGELFF.

This chain connects TRBV23-1 to TRBJ2-5; 7 nucleotides line up with TRBD2. TRBV23-1 is an open reading frame whose function is uncertain. Trimming took 4 bases from V and 5 from J; bases not matched to a gene: 13. The CDR3 consists of 16 residues. CDR3 amino acids: CASSRSGHLGRETQYF. The CDR3 nucleotides read TGCGCCAGCAGTCGGTCAGGACACCTCGGGAGGGAGACCCAGTACTTC.

The gene calls are TRBV2 and TRBJ2-6; D remains unclear. This CDR3 comprises 17 residues. Germline V CDR1 and CDR2: SNHLY, FYNNEI. Trimming pared 3 bases from V and 0 bases from J, leaving 12 bases between. The CDR3 loop reads CASSDLVSISGANVLTF. As DNA, the CDR3 is TGTGCCAGCAGTGATTTAGTTTCAATCTCTGGGGCCAACGTCCTGACTTTC.

This clone was counted a few times. V gene TRBV7-9 combines with J gene TRBJ2-7; D not resolved. In germline, CDR1 is SEHNR, CDR2 FQNEAQ (reference sequence). Trimming shortened V by 5 bases and J by 5 bases, and 19 bases separated the two germline ends. The length of the CDR3 is 15 residues. CDR3 DNA sequence: TGTGCCAGCAGCCCTAAGCTCCGGGTTGGCGACGAGCAGTACTTC. Its translation: CASSPKLRVGDEQYF.

The V and J genes are TRBV5-1 and TRBJ2-7; the match to TRBD2 covers 11 bases. The V and J ends lost 4 bases and 5 bases, in that order; junction bases with no gene match: 8. CDR3 length: 15 residues. Per the germline V gene, CDR1 is SGHRS and CDR2 is YFSETQ. DNA for the CDR3: TGCGCCAGCAGCGCTGTTAGCGGGAGGGCCCACGAGCAGTACTTC. As protein: CASSAVSGRAHEQYF. The variable domain in full, with the rest retrieved from reference TRBV5-1 and TRBJ2-7, is KAGVTQTPRYLIKTRGQQVTLSCSPISGHRSVSWYQQTPGQGLQFLFEYFSETQRNKGNFPGRFSGRQFSNSRSEMNVSTLELGDSALYLCASSAVSGRAHEQYFGPGTRLTVT.

The chain has TRBV27 and TRBJ2-7, with 7 bases that match TRBD1. J gave up 3 bases and V 2 bases, and 10 bases lay outside the gene matches. Germline CDR1 is MNHEY and CDR2 is SMNVEV (reference sequence). The CDR3 consists of 16 residues. As DNA, the CDR3 is TGTGCCAGCAGTTTAGCAATTCCGGGACAGATCTACGAGCAGTACTTC. Translating gives CASSLAIPGQIYEQYF.

V usage is TRBV23-1 and J usage is TRBJ1-5, with 8 nucleotides matching TRBD1. TRBV23-1 is an open reading frame whose function is uncertain. Trimming cost V 2 bases and J 0 bases; bases outside gene matches: 12. This CDR3 is built from 19 residues. The CDR3: CASSQIVLQGVCSNQPQHF. The DNA of the CDR3 is TGCGCCAGCAGTCAAATAGTACTACAGGGGGTTTGTAGCAATCAGCCCCAGCATTTT.

The V and J genes are TRBV6-5 and TRBJ1-1; TRBD1 matches at 9 bases. V shed 6 bases, J shed 7 bases, and the junction held 9 bases outside the gene matches. This CDR3 region has 14 residues. Germline values: CDR1 MNHEY, CDR2 SVGAGI. Here the CDR3 reads CASRYSGQGHEAFF. The CDR3 nucleotides read TGTGCCAGCAGATATTCCGGACAGGGGCATGAAGCTTTCTTT.

The chain carries TRBV18 and TRBJ2-7; 9 positions match TRBD1. The CDR3 covers 15 residues. The junction had 7 bases not matched to a gene; V was cut back by 4 bases and J by 3 bases. CDR1 KGHSH and CDR2 LQKENI come from the germline V gene. The CDR3 region has the DNA TGTGCCAGCTCACGGTCGACAGGGGGGGTCTACGAGCAGTACTTC. Amino acid sequence: CASSRSTGGVYEQYF.